This T cell receptor (beta chain) was observed in a study of T cells in women clearing cervical HPV infection. Study-wide context: Case blood was drawn when the lesion was first found; control blood after infection became undetectable. With HLA typing for only a few women, HLA confounding remains possible.

Comment on this clone: Its antigen is still unknown. The CDR3 extends 3 residues past the end of the read, so its final part is completed from the germline J gene. The identical CDR3 is also encoded by other nucleotide sequences in the sample.

Genomic DNA, averaging about 1,100 ng per sample, yielded TCR beta CDR3 via immunoSEQ. Clones were read by immunoSEQ multiplex PCR, and TCRdb kept only the in-frame ones, dropping some. This sample contains roughly 20,000 clones. Broader study findings: T-cell numbers per sample were unknown and may explain richness differences.

The junction had 1 base not matched to a gene; V was cut back by 4 bases and J by 3 bases. The CDR3 has 13 residues. Germline V gene data show CDR1 as SGHRS and CDR2 as YFSETQ. The TCR comes from a woman between 18 and 70 years old with a cervical HPV16 infection that either progressed to CIN3+ or cleared (not recorded which). Material: blood buffy coat. The chain carries TRBV5-1 and TRBJ1-3, with 7 bases matching TRBD1. The CDR3 reads CASSGDSGNTIYF. The sequenced CDR3 bases are TGCGCCAGCAGCGGGGACAGTGGAAACACC.